This T cell receptor beta chain was recorded in a study of cytomegalovirus exposure and HLA in healthy donors. The wider study: The roughly 110 validation repertoires were reported in a later analysis to have been generated on the same platform as the 500 to 700 first-cohort repertoires. Study-level results: There were 160 or so TCR beta chains listed as cytomegalovirus-associated. First-cohort TCR clusters tended to co-occur in the approximately 110 validation repertoires, a later analysis found.

The donors were part of the validation cohort of around 110 subjects. That cohort was separate from the first cohort, which comprised 500 to 850 subjects. The germline gives CDR1 MGHRA, CDR2 YSYEKL. Trimming stripped 0 bases from V and 0 bases from J, with 7 bases between. The CDR3 runs 15 residues. Measured with immunoSEQ multiplex PCR; TCRdb has only the in-frame clones, and not every one. This table holds around 80,000 clones, 90% to 97% found once. Concerning this clone itself: Its specificity is unknown.

The clonotype comes from a woman under 30 in good health and CMV-seronegative. Sequencing was performed on PBMCs. The V call is TRBV4-1, the J call TRBJ2-3; D remains ambiguous. The CDR3 region is CASSQDSTSTDTQYF. Written as DNA, the CDR3 is TGCGCCAGCAGCCAAGATTCCACTAGCACAGATACGCAGTATTTT.